These T cell receptor beta chains were read from a single sample in a study of a mutant IDH1 vaccine in newly diagnosed glioma. Measured with immunoSEQ multiplex PCR; TCRdb has only the in-frame clones, and not every one. In the table there are about 58,000 clones, approximately 79% of which are singletons. Their recognized antigens are unknown. The sample consisted of PBMCs, taken from a glioma patient whose treatment included an IDH1 peptide vaccine. The receptors were gathered from a woman between 50 and 59 years old with glioma. The CDR3 runs from the conserved cysteine through the conserved F or W. Each record gives: D gene, clone size, J gene, V gene, CDR3 protein, CDR3 DNA. The D gene is left open where the match is weak. Only some rows state a clone size, as once, few, many or a class for expanded clones.

>-|-|TRBJ2-7|TRBV9
CASSAPGGRGYSDEQYF
TGTGCCAGCAGCGCCCCCGGGGGAAGGGGGTATAGTGACGAGCAGTACTTC
>-|-|TRBJ2-7|TRBV6-5
CASTGTGGWHF
TGTGCCAGCACCGGGACCGGGGGATGGCACTTC
>-|-|TRBJ2-2|TRBV15
CATSSKSRRENTGELFF
TGTGCCACCAGCAGTAAATCTCGGAGGGAAAACACCGGGGAGCTGTTTTTT
>-|-|TRBJ1-5|TRBV5-1
CASSPRGGNQPQHF
TGCGCCAGCAGCCCCCGAGGTGGCAATCAGCCCCAGCATTTT
>-|-|TRBJ2-3|TRBV6-1
CASRASSTDTQYF
TGTGCCAGCAGAGCCTCTAGCACAGATACGCAGTATTTT
>TRBD2|-|TRBJ2-5|TRBV9
CASSGERGGRETQYF
TGTGCCAGCAGCGGTGAGCGGGGGGGCCGGGAGACCCAGTACTTC
>-|-|TRBJ2-7|TRBV9
CASSVGNPSEQYF
TGTGCCAGCAGCGTAGGGAATCCGTCCGAGCAGTACTTC
>-|-|TRBJ2-2|TRBV5-1
CASRDFHTGELFF
TGCGCCAGCAGAGACTTTCACACCGGGGAGCTGTTTTTT
>-|-|TRBJ1-2|TRBV9
CASNPRGNADGYTF
TGTGCCAGCAACCCGAGGGGGAATGCGGATGGCTACACCTTC
>TRBD2|-|TRBJ2-3|TRBV5-8
CASSQGLAGRDTQYF
TGTGCCAGCAGCCAGGGACTAGCGGGGCGAGATACGCAGTATTTT
>-|once|TRBJ1-2|TRBV12-5
CASAPSGWNGYTF
TGTGCTAGTGCTCCATCCGGGTGGAATGGCTACACCTTC
>-|-|TRBJ1-5|TRBV30
CAWSQSGGYGGQPQHF
TGTGCCTGGAGTCAAAGCGGGGGTTACGGAGGTCAGCCCCAGCATTTT
>-|-|TRBJ1-5|TRBV4-1
CASSLGGGDQPQHF
TGCGCCAGCAGCCTAGGAGGCGGGGACCAGCCCCAGCATTTT
>TRBD2|-|TRBJ2-7|TRBV7-9
CASSPFSPGLAGWEQYF
TGTGCCAGCAGTCCCTTTTCCCCGGGACTAGCGGGGTGGGAGCAGTACTTC
>-|-|TRBJ1-4|TRBV5-1
CASSSTPTGLSEKLFF
TGCGCCAGCAGCTCTACACCTACAGGGTTGAGTGAAAAACTGTTTTTT
>-|-|TRBJ1-2|TRBV11-1
CASSSGVPYGYTF
TGTGCCAGCAGCTCCGGGGTCCCCTATGGCTACACCTTC
>-|-|TRBJ1-5|TRBV4-2
CASRVAGSNQPQHF
TGTGCCAGCAGGGTGGCAGGGAGCAATCAGCCCCAGCATTTT
>-|-|TRBJ1-2|TRBV5-1
CASSFGGHGYGYTF
TGCGCCAGCAGCTTCGGGGGGCACGGCTATGGCTACACCTTC
>TRBD1|few|TRBJ1-1|TRBV5-1
CASSLQGARTEAFF
TGCGCCAGCAGCTTACAGGGGGCGCGGACTGAAGCTTTCTTT
>TRBD1|few|TRBJ1-1|TRBV2
CASRGTGGGGTEAFF
TGTGCCAGCAGAGGGACAGGGGGAGGAGGAACTGAAGCTTTCTTT
>-|-|TRBJ1-3|TRBV25-1
CASSVGGVAGNTIYF
TGTGCCAGCAGTGTGGGGGGGGTAGCTGGAAACACCATATATTTT
>-|-|TRBJ1-2|TRBV30
CAWSVGWSYGYTF
TGTGCCTGGAGTGTTGGTTGGTCGTATGGCTACACCTTC
>-|-|TRBJ2-3|TRBV15
CATSSGLTTDTQYF
TGTGCCACCAGCAGCGGTTTGACGACAGATACGCAGTATTTT
>-|-|TRBJ1-5|TRBV6-1
CASRDSSANQPQHF
TGTGCCAGCCGCGACAGCAGTGCCAATCAGCCCCAGCATTTT
>-|-|TRBJ1-4|TRBV2
CASKSVEAANEKLFF
TGTGCCAGCAAAAGTGTGGAGGCCGCTAATGAAAAACTGTTTTTT
>TRBD1|-|TRBJ1-2|TRBV5-4
CASNPPGGSYGYTF
TGTGCCAGCAATCCCCCAGGGGGTTCCTATGGCTACACCTTC
>TRBD1|once|TRBJ1-5|TRBV18
CASHRGYVNQPQHF
TGTGCCAGCCACAGGGGTTATGTCAATCAGCCCCAGCATTTT
>-|-|TRBJ2-7|TRBV14
CASSSRHLYEQYF
TGTGCCAGCAGTAGTCGGCATTTATACGAGCAGTACTTC
>-|-|TRBJ1-2|TRBV6-6
CASRETVIYGYTF
TGTGCCAGCAGGGAGACGGTAATTTATGGCTACACCTTC
>-|-|TRBJ1-2|TRBV30
CASYGDRGANYGYTF
TGTGCCTCCTATGGGGATCGCGGCGCTAACTATGGCTACACCTTC
>TRBD1|-|TRBJ1-1|TRBV27
CASSPTGAGAEAFF
TGTGCCAGCAGTCCGACAGGGGCTGGCGCTGAAGCTTTCTTT
>TRBD1|-|TRBJ2-2|TRBV14
CASSPLLTQGARTGELFF
TGTGCCAGCAGCCCCCTCCTCACTCAGGGGGCGCGGACCGGGGAGCTGTTTTTT
>-|-|TRBJ2-1|TRBV5-1
CASSLEAPRDEQFF
TGCGCCAGCAGCTTGGAGGCCCCCCGGGATGAGCAGTTCTTC
>-|-|TRBJ1-2|TRBV6-1
CASSESGWYGYTF
TGTGCCAGCAGTGAAAGTGGTTGGTATGGCTACACCTTC
>TRBD2|-|TRBJ2-3|TRBV6-6
CASSPPGLATDTQYF
TGTGCCAGCAGTCCACCCGGACTAGCCACAGATACGCAGTATTTT
>-|few|TRBJ1-1|TRBV2
CASSDAGHLNTEAFF
TGTGCCAGCAGTGACGCGGGACATTTGAACACTGAAGCTTTCTTT
>-|-|TRBJ1-6|TRBV10-1
CASMAGPNSPLHF
TGCGCCAGCATGGCAGGACCTAATTCACCCCTCCACTTT
>-|-|TRBJ1-3|TRBV29-1
CSASGTGNTIYF
TGCAGCGCTTCCGGGACAGGAAACACCATATATTTT
>TRBD2|-|TRBJ2-7|TRBV13
CASSFSGGLLEQYF
TGTGCCAGCAGCTTTAGCGGGGGGCTCCTCGAGCAGTACTTC
>-|-|TRBJ1-1|TRBV14
CASSRTAEAFF
TGTGCCAGCAGCCGGACAGCTGAAGCTTTCTTT
>-|-|TRBJ1-3|TRBV7-2
CASSSGVRTGNTIYF
TGTGCCAGCAGCTCCGGGGTGAGGACTGGAAACACCATATATTTT
>-|-|TRBJ2-2|TRBV5-1
CASSLGSVEPGELFF
TGCGCCAGCAGCTTGGGGTCAGTGGAACCCGGGGAGCTGTTTTTT
>-|-|TRBJ2-5|TRBV5-1
CASSFDRRPSETQYF
TGCGCCAGCAGCTTCGACCGTCGTCCATCAGAGACCCAGTACTTC
>-|-|TRBJ2-2|TRBV7-9
CASSYRVGELFF
TGTGCCAGCAGTTATCGGGTGGGGGAGCTGTTTTTT
>-|-|TRBJ1-6|TRBV9
CASSVGRDRYNSPLHF
TGTGCCAGCAGCGTAGGCCGGGATAGGTATAATTCACCCCTCCACTTT
>TRBD2|-|TRBJ2-7|TRBV4-1
CASSLAGLGLSEQYF
TGCGCCAGCAGCCTCGCCGGACTAGGGTTGAGCGAGCAGTACTTC
>-|once|TRBJ1-1|TRBV11-2
CASSLEGGRNEAFF
TGTGCCAGCAGCTTAGAGGGGGGCAGGAATGAAGCTTTCTTT
>-|-|TRBJ2-1|TRBV13
CASSLTGKAYNEQFF
TGTGCCAGCAGCTTAACAGGGAAGGCCTACAATGAGCAGTTCTTC
>-|-|TRBJ2-5|TRBV7-2
CASSPGPSRGETQYF
TGTGCCAGCAGCCCCGGGCCATCGCGAGGAGAGACCCAGTACTTC
>-|once|TRBJ1-2|TRBV5-6
CASARTASGGYTF
TGTGCCAGCGCCCGGACCGCTTCTGGCGGCTACACCTTC
>TRBD1|few|TRBJ1-6|TRBV2
CASSGQGRSPLHF
TGTGCCAGCAGTGGACAGGGGCGGTCACCCCTCCACTTT
>-|-|TRBJ2-7|TRBV6-1
CASSRTTDIYEQYF
TGTGCCAGCAGTCGAACGACAGATATCTACGAGCAGTACTTC
>-|-|TRBJ2-7|TRBV7-9
CASSPGGRGDSYEQYF
TGTGCCAGCAGCCCGGGTGGCAGGGGGGACTCCTACGAGCAGTACTTC
>-|-|TRBJ2-1|TRBV2
CASSENLGQEQFF
TGTGCCAGCAGTGAAAATCTAGGACAGGAGCAGTTCTTC
>-|few|TRBJ1-1|TRBV30
CAWSVILVNTEAFF
TGTGCCTGGAGTGTAATCTTGGTGAACACTGAAGCTTTCTTT
>TRBD1|-|TRBJ1-6|TRBV4-3
CASSQEDRASPLHF
TGCGCCAGCAGCCAAGAGGACAGGGCTTCACCCCTCCACTTT
>TRBD1|-|TRBJ2-2|TRBV6-5
CASSRTGANTGELFF
TGTGCCAGCAGTCGGACAGGGGCGAACACCGGGGAGCTGTTTTTT